One sample yielded the 30 T cell receptor beta chains listed below, sequenced in a study of vaccination effects on CD4 cells after COVID-19. Antigen-specific CD4+ T cells were first expanded with viral peptide pools by the ViraFEST assay and only then sequenced. Scientists isolated CD4+ T cells after an approximately 11-day culture period ended. Vaccine administered to participants consisted of two doses of either BNT162b2 or mRNA-1273. Their recognized antigens are unknown. Some clones are missing from TCRdb's copy, which holds only in-frame ones; the method was immunoSEQ multiplex PCR. The data show roughly 70,000 clones, with under 85% seen just once and 0.75% to 1% held by the top ten. The specimen was CD4+ T cells from PBMCs cultured with HCoV-OC43 spike peptides, collected after COVID-19 vaccination. Specified subset: HCoV-OC43 spike overlapping peptide pool stimulation. The receptor source for this set is a human donor who received a COVID-19 vaccine.

The J gene is TRBJ2-7, the V gene TRBV2; D possibly matches TRBD1 or TRBD2 (6 bases each). In germline, CDR1 is SNHLY, CDR2 FYNNEI. This CDR3 contains 14 residues. Trimming left V 5 bases short and J 0 bases short, with 11 bases between. This CDR3 is CASSRGGSSYEQYV. The DNA for the CDR3 is TGTGCCAGCAGTCGAGGGGGGAGCTCCTACGAGCAGTACGTC.

This chain links TRBV19 with TRBJ2-1, with TRBD2 matching over 10 bases. Germline CDR1 LNHDA, CDR2 SQIVND (reference sequence). There are 15 residues in the CDR3. V gave up 4 bases and J gave up 7 bases; unmatched junction bases: 7. The CDR3 sequence is CASSNPQRGGNEQFF. The CDR3 coding sequence is TGTGCCAGTAGTAACCCCCAGCGGGGGGGGAATGAGCAGTTCTTC.

V gene TRBV6-5 combines with J gene TRBJ2-7, with 13 bases fitting TRBD2. Germline V CDR1 and CDR2: MNHEY, SVGAGI. This CDR3 is 15 amino acids long. With 6 bases clipped from V and 2 bases from J, the junction kept 4 bases outside the gene matches. CDR3 in DNA: TGTGCCAGCAGGAGACTAGCGGGGGGTACCTACGAGCAGTACGTC. Protein sequence: CASRRLAGGTYEQYV.

The genes are TRBV2 and TRBJ2-1; perhaps TRBD2 as D (6 bases). The germline V gene has CDR1 SNHLY and CDR2 FYNNEI. The CDR3 spans 16 residues. Trimming took 2 bases from V and 5 from J, leaving 16 bases between them. The CDR3 sequence: CASSETHGGGNNEQFF. The CDR3 region has the DNA TGTGCCAGCAGTGAAACCCACGGGGGTGGAAACAATGAGCAGTTCTTC.

This clone was recorded once. The chain employs TRBV25-1 and TRBJ2-1; TRBD1 aligns across 11 bases. Germline V gives CDR1 MGHDK, CDR2 SYGVNS. The length of the CDR3 is 16 residues. Losses at the gene ends were 5 bases for V and 9 bases for J; bases not matched to a gene: 12. CDR3 in DNA: TGTGCCAGCAGTCCCACGGACAGGGGGCAATTTGCTGAGCAGTTCTTC. It is translated as CASSPTDRGQFAEQFF. Together with reference TRBV25-1 and TRBJ2-1, the CDR3 gives the full variable domain: EADIYQTPRYLVIGTGKKITLECSQTMGHDKMYWYQQDPGMELHLIHYSYGVNSTEKGDLSSESTVSRIRTEHFPLTLESARPSHTSQYLCASSPTDRGQFAEQFFGPGTRLTVL.

V gene TRBV12-3 or TRBV12-4 combines with J gene TRBJ2-1; D may be TRBD1 (6 bases). This CDR3 is built from 13 residues. Trimming pared 5 bases from V and 7 bases from J, leaving 12 bases between. The CDR3 sequence is CASSGQYVNEQFF. In DNA form, the CDR3 reads TGTGCCAGCAGTGGACAGTATGTAAATGAGCAGTTCTTC.

This clone has just a few counts. The CDR3 reads CASSPTGTYNVGAFF. CDR3 coding DNA: TGTGCCAGCAGTCCCACCGGGACATACAATGTGGGGGCTTTCTTT. V gene TRBV2 combines with J gene TRBJ1-1; perhaps TRBD1 as D (6 bases). The CDR3 length is 15 residues. V lost 5 bases and J lost 11, with 24 bases in between. Looked up from germline, CDR1 is SNHLY and CDR2 is FYNNEI. Drawing the rest from reference TRBV2 and TRBJ1-1, the complete variable domain is EPEVTQTPSHQVTQMGQEVILRCVPISNHLYFYWYRQILGQKVEFLVSFYNNEISEKSEIFDDQFSVERPDGSNFTLKIRSTKLEDSAMYFCASSPTGTYNVGAFFGQGTRLTVV.

This clone has just one count. The chain employs TRBV6-5 and TRBJ2-7; 9 positions agree with TRBD1. V gave up 6 bases and J gave up 0 bases; unmatched junction bases: 3. This CDR3 spans 14 amino acids. From germline, CDR1 is MNHEY and CDR2 SVGAGI. DNA of the CDR3: TGTGCCAGCAGGGACAGGGGAAGCTCCTACGAGCAGTACGTC. It translates to CASRDRGSSYEQYV.

The gene calls are TRBV28 and TRBJ1-1, with D unresolved. The CDR3 spans 11 residues. Germline V gene lookup returns CDR1 MDHEN and CDR2 SYDVKM. The germline V and J ends were trimmed by 4 bases and 6 bases, with 6 bases remaining between them. CDR3 protein: CASSSIPEAFF. DNA for the CDR3: TGTGCCAGCAGTTCTATTCCTGAAGCTTTCTTT.

This chain links TRBV6-1 with TRBJ2-3, with TRBD2 matching 13 bases. CDR1 MNHNS and CDR2 SASEGT come from the germline V gene. The CDR3 runs to 17 residues. Trimming at V came to 0 bases and at J to 5 bases, leaving 5 bases not matched to a gene. The CDR3 DNA follows: TGTGCCAGCAGTGAAGCGCCGACTAGCGGGGGGAGAGATACGCAGTATTTT. Its protein is CASSEAPTSGGRDTQYF.

This clone occurred once. The chain joins TRBV5-8 to TRBJ2-3; D is ambiguous. Looked up from germline, CDR1 is SGHTS and CDR2 is YDEGEE. The CDR3 is 16 amino acids. Trimming stripped 7 bases from V and 2 bases from J, with 20 bases between. The CDR3 coding sequence is TGTGCCAGCCCCACTTACCCCCCTTCGTTCACAGATACGCAGTATTTT. Translated: CASPTYPPSFTDTQYF. The full variable domain, with the rest looked up from reference TRBV5-8 and TRBJ2-3, is EAGVTQSPTHLIKTRGQQATLRCSPISGHTSVYWYQQALGLGLQFLLWYDEGEERNRGNFPPRFSGRQFPNYSSELNVNALELEDSALYLCASPTYPPSFTDTQYFGPGTRLTVL.

The chain is built from TRBV19 and TRBJ1-2, with 10 bases matching TRBD1. Germline V gives CDR1 LNHDA, CDR2 SQIVND (reference sequence). CDR3 length equals 17 residues. V lost 3 bases and J lost 5; bases outside the gene matches: 12. CDR3 nucleotides: TGTGCCAGTAGTATTAATACCGGGACAGGGGTCCCTTATGGCTACACCTTC. This codes for CASSINTGTGVPYGYTF.

This chain links TRBV7-9 with TRBJ2-7, with 7 bases aligning to TRBD1. The CDR3 covers 12 residues. V lost 9 bases, J lost 6 bases, and 8 bases stayed unmatched. Germline V CDR1 and CDR2: SEHNR, FQNEAQ (reference sequence). The DNA for the CDR3 is TGTGCCAGACTTACAACAGGGGCCGAGCAGTACGTC. Protein: CARLTTGAEQYV.

The V call is TRBV5-4, the J call TRBJ1-2, with TRBD1 matching over 11 bases. After removal of 1 base from V and 8 bases from J, the junction contained 4 bases not matched to a gene. Germline V gene sequence: CDR1 SGHNT, CDR2 YYREEE (reference sequence). This CDR3 is 14 amino acids long. CDR3 DNA: TGTGCCAGCAGCTTGTGGACAGGGGGCGGAGGCTACACCTTC. Its translation: CASSLWTGGGGYTF. The full variable domain, its missing parts supplied by reference TRBV5-4 and TRBJ1-2, is ETGVTQSPTHLIKTRGQQVTLRCSSQSGHNTVSWYQQALGQGPQFIFQYYREEENGRGNFPPRFSGLQFPNYSSELNVNALELDDSALYLCASSLWTGGGGYTFGSGTRLTVV.

A few counts support this clone. This sequence joins TRBV5-1 and TRBJ2-5, with 9 bases identical to TRBD1. V lost 4 bases to trimming and J lost 4 bases; unmatched junction nucleotides: 11. This CDR3 has 16 amino acids. Per germline, CDR1 SGHRS and CDR2 YFSETQ. The CDR3 region is CASSASGTGSRETQYF. DNA for the CDR3: TGCGCCAGCAGCGCCTCCGGGACAGGGTCCCGAGAGACCCAGTACTTC. The full variable domain, its missing parts supplied by reference TRBV5-1 and TRBJ2-5, is KAGVTQTPRYLIKTRGQQVTLSCSPISGHRSVSWYQQTPGQGLQFLFEYFSETQRNKGNFPGRFSGRQFSNSRSEMNVSTLELGDSALYLCASSASGTGSRETQYFGPGTRLLVL.

The chain couples TRBV18 to TRBJ1-3, with a tentative D call TRBD1 (6 bases). There are 16 residues in the CDR3. The germline V gene encodes CDR1 KGHSH and CDR2 LQKENI. V dropped 0 bases and J dropped 2 bases, with 11 bases sitting between them. Written as DNA, the CDR3 is TGTGCCAGCTCACCACCGGGGGGGGCGGCTGGAAACACCATATATTTT. It specifies CASSPPGGAAGNTIYF.

The rearrangement joins TRBV6-6 to TRBJ2-7; no reliable D call. CDR1 and CDR2 from the germline V gene are MNHNY and SVGAGI (reference sequence). Trimming took off 6 bases at V and 4 bases at J, with 10 bases between the two ends. The CDR3 has 12 residues. The CDR3 here is CASSREGYEQYV. The CDR3 DNA is TGTGCCAGCAGCCGAGAAGGGTACGAGCAGTACGTC.

The rearrangement links TRBV5-1 to TRBJ1-6; D unclear. This CDR3 contains 14 residues. Germline CDR1 and CDR2: SGHRS and YFSETQ. The V and J ends lost 0 bases and 6 bases respectively, with 7 bases between them. DNA for the CDR3: TGCGCCAGCAGCTTGGGAAGCTCTAATTCACCCCTCCACTTT. It yields the protein CASSLGSSNSPLHF. The variable domain in full, completed from reference TRBV5-1 and TRBJ1-6, reads KAGVTQTPRYLIKTRGQQVTLSCSPISGHRSVSWYQQTPGQGLQFLFEYFSETQRNKGNFPGRFSGRQFSNSRSEMNVSTLELGDSALYLCASSLGSSNSPLHFGNGTRLTVT.

The V gene is TRBV28, the J gene TRBJ1-2; D call uncertain. The germline V and J ends were trimmed by 4 bases and 4 bases, with 4 bases remaining between them. Germline CDR1 reads MDHEN; CDR2 reads SYDVKM. This CDR3 has 11 amino acids. The CDR3 DNA reads as TGTGCCAGCAGTTCCCGCTATGGCTACACCTTC. The encoded protein is CASSSRYGYTF.

Only a few counts were recorded for this clone. The chain recombines TRBV5-6 with TRBJ1-2; TRBD1 might be the D (5 bases). Germline assignment: CDR1 SGHDT and CDR2 YYEEEE. This CDR3 region has 15 residues. With 1 base removed from V and 1 base from J, the gap between germline ends came to 11 bases. CDR3 DNA sequence: TGTGCCAGCAGCTTGTCCGGGACGGTTAACTATGGCTACACCTTC. This sequence encodes CASSLSGTVNYGYTF.

V is TRBV5-1 and J is TRBJ2-1; tentative D call: TRBD2 (6 bases). Trimming shortened V by 7 bases and J by 4 bases, and 15 bases separated the two germline ends. This CDR3 has 14 amino acids. Germline V CDR1 and CDR2: SGHRS, YFSETQ. The CDR3 nucleotides read TGCGCCAGCGCTCCCGGGGGTGTATACAATGAGCAGTTCTTC. Protein product: CASAPGGVYNEQFF.

The chain couples TRBV14 to TRBJ2-1; 8 bases map to TRBD2. The CDR3 has 16 residues. The V gene's germline CDR1 is SGHDN and CDR2 FVKESK. J was trimmed by 4 bases and V by 4 bases; bases with no gene match: 9. CDR3 sequence (DNA): TGTGCCAGCAGCCTCAACGGGGGGGCCGGATACAATGAGCAGTTCTTC. It translates to CASSLNGGAGYNEQFF.

The gene calls are TRBV5-1 and TRBJ2-1; the match to TRBD2 covers 12 bases. Germline V gives CDR1 SGHRS, CDR2 YFSETQ. There are 18 residues in the CDR3. Trimming at V came to 4 bases and at J to 3 bases, leaving 11 bases not matched to a gene. The CDR3: CASSTNPGLAGNYNEQFF. CDR3 nucleotide sequence: TGCGCCAGCAGCACAAATCCGGGACTAGCGGGTAACTACAATGAGCAGTTCTTC. The whole variable domain, remainder taken from reference TRBV5-1 and TRBJ2-1, is KAGVTQTPRYLIKTRGQQVTLSCSPISGHRSVSWYQQTPGQGLQFLFEYFSETQRNKGNFPGRFSGRQFSNSRSEMNVSTLELGDSALYLCASSTNPGLAGNYNEQFFGPGTRLTVL.

V is TRBV3-1 (or the pseudogene TRBV3-2) and J is TRBJ2-4; D may be TRBD1 (6 bases). The V gene lost 1 base and the J gene lost 8 bases, with 12 bases spanning the gap. Germline CDR1 LGHDT, CDR2 YNNKEL (reference sequence). This CDR3 is 14 amino acids long. Here the CDR3 reads CASSQGGTGHIQYF. DNA for the CDR3: TGTGCCAGCAGCCAAGGGGGAACAGGGCACATTCAGTACTTC.

This rearrangement joins TRBV7-3 to TRBJ2-2; D uncertain. CDR3 length: 14 residues. The germline gives CDR1 SGHTA, CDR2 FQGTGA. V was cut by 5 bases and J by 6 bases, with 13 bases left in between. The CDR3 region is CASSQTSWAGELFF. CDR3 DNA: TGTGCCAGCAGCCAGACAAGCTGGGCCGGGGAGCTGTTTTTT.

The chain combines TRBV21-1 with TRBJ2-5; the D segment call TRBD1 is taken from the table without a DNA check. TRBV21-1 is an annotated pseudogene. The CDR3 is 16 amino acids. CDR3 sequence reads: CASNRQGQCARETQYF. CDR3 in DNA: TGTGCCAGCAATAGACAGGGGCAATGCGCCCGAGAGACCCAGTACTTC.

This chain connects TRBV3-1 (or the pseudogene TRBV3-2) to TRBJ1-2; D may be TRBD1 (6 bases). The CDR3 is 16 amino acids. Trimming took 0 bases from V and 7 from J, leaving 18 bases between them. Germline CDR1 LGHDT, CDR2 YNNKEL (reference sequence). CDR3 amino acids: CASSQDLIPGVSGYTF. The CDR3 bases are TGTGCCAGCAGCCAAGATCTCATTCCAGGGGTGAGTGGCTACACCTTC.

The chain joins TRBV7-2 to TRBJ1-4; D is perhaps TRBD1 (6 bases). With 3 bases removed from V and 8 bases from J, the gap between germline ends came to 13 bases. The CDR3 loop spans 14 amino acids. Germline V gene sequence: CDR1 SGHTA, CDR2 FQGNSA. DNA of the CDR3: TGTGCCAGCAGCTTGTGGGGGGGGCCAGAAAAACTGTTTTTT. Encoded protein: CASSLWGGPEKLFF.

The V gene is TRBV12-3 or TRBV12-4, the J gene TRBJ1-1; D unclear. This CDR3 is 11 amino acids long. Trimming took off 4 bases at V and 10 bases at J, with 10 bases between the two ends. The CDR3 DNA follows: TGTGCCAGCAGTTCGGCCACAGCAGCTTTCTTT. Amino acid sequence: CASSSATAAFF.

The V gene is TRBV19, the J gene TRBJ1-5; TRBD1 matches 7 bases. Germline values: CDR1 LNHDA, CDR2 SQIVND (reference sequence). V lost 4 bases and J lost 0; bases outside the gene matches: 6. CDR3 length equals 16 residues. As DNA, the CDR3 is TGTGCCAGTAGTAGGGACAGCCAGTATAGCAATCAGCCCCAGCATTTT. Translation gives CASSRDSQYSNQPQHF.